These 13 T cell receptor beta chains originate from one sample sequenced in a study of control samples from healthy donors and cancer patients. Data came from immunoSEQ multiplex PCR; TCRdb stores just in-frame clones and leaves some out. The sample has approximately 190,000 clones; 91% are singletons. The specimen sequenced was blood. Source of these receptors: a man under 40 in good health.

The chain employs TRBV7-9 and TRBJ1-2; TRBD1 might be the D (5 bases). Germline CDR1 reads SEHNR; CDR2 reads FQNEAQ (reference sequence). There are 15 residues in the CDR3. V was shortened by 1 base and J by 2 bases, with 11 bases between the two germline ends. CDR3 sequence reads: CASSLGEGTNYGYTF. In nucleotides, the CDR3 is TGTGCCAGCAGCTTAGGAGAGGGGACCAACTATGGCTACACCTTC.

This clone was picked up a small number of times. V usage is TRBV6-5 and J usage is TRBJ1-3; no reliable D call. Germline loops: CDR1 MNHEY, CDR2 SVGAGI. The V gene lost 7 bases and the J gene lost 4 bases, with 14 bases spanning the gap. The CDR3 contains 14 residues. DNA for the CDR3: TGTGCCAGCATGTTTGGAGGGTCCGGAAACACCATATATTTT. Translated, it gives CASMFGGSGNTIYF.

The gene calls are TRBV30 and TRBJ2-7; 12 positions agree with TRBD2. The CDR3 has 15 residues. Germline V gene data show CDR1 as GTSNPN and CDR2 as SVGIG (reference sequence). The V segment lost 2 bases and the J segment 5 bases; nucleotides outside the gene matches: 7. CDR3 in DNA: TGTGCCTGGAGTCTAGCGGGGGGGCCGTTCGACGAGCAGTACTTC. Encoded protein: CAWSLAGGPFDEQYF.

This chain links TRBV19 with TRBJ1-6, with D possibly being TRBD1 (5 bases). CDR3 length: 13 residues. Trimming left V 6 bases short and J 9 bases short, with 12 bases between. The germline CDR1 and CDR2 sequences are LNHDA and SQIVND (reference sequence). The CDR3 bases are TGTGCCAGTAGCCCAAGGGACTCTTCACCCCTCCACTTT. Protein product: CASSPRDSSPLHF.

The CDR3 coding sequence is TGTGCCAGCCATGACTATGGCTACACCTTC. This codes for CASHDYGYTF. This rearrangement joins TRBV2 to TRBJ1-2; D gene ambiguous. V lost 8 bases and J lost 3, with 4 bases in between. The CDR3 length is 10 residues. Germline loops: CDR1 SNHLY, CDR2 FYNNEI.

The rearrangement links TRBV12-3 or TRBV12-4 to TRBJ2-1; 8 bases are shared with TRBD2. The V gene end was trimmed by 7 bases and the J gene end by 6 bases; junction bases not matched to a gene: 5. The CDR3 contains 13 residues. The CDR3 bases are TGTGCCAGCAAGCGGGGGAATGGCAATGAGCAGTTCTTC. Translated, it gives CASKRGNGNEQFF.

This clone was seen only a few times. The gene calls are TRBV23-1 and TRBJ1-5; 7 positions match TRBD1. TRBV23-1 is known as an ORF, though its function is uncertain. This CDR3 has 13 amino acids. The V gene end was trimmed by 6 bases and the J gene end by 4 bases; junction bases not matched to a gene: 3. In nucleotides, the CDR3 is TGCGCCAGCAGCCGGGACAGTAATCAGCCCCAGCATTTT. Amino acid sequence: CASSRDSNQPQHF.

CDR3 sequence: CASSSTSGSREQYF. The DNA for the CDR3 is TGTGCCAGTAGTTCGACTAGTGGAAGTCGCGAGCAGTACTTC. The rearrangement links TRBV19 to TRBJ2-7; tentatively, D is TRBD2 (6 bases). Trimming took 5 bases from V and 6 from J, leaving 17 bases between them. CDR1 is LNHDA and CDR2 is SQIVND in the germline V gene (reference sequence). The CDR3 is made up of 14 amino acids.

This chain joins TRBV18 and TRBJ1-4, with D uncertain. Germline V CDR1 and CDR2: KGHSH, LQKENI. The CDR3 has 14 residues. Trimming pared 2 bases from V and 4 bases from J, leaving 8 bases between. The CDR3 nucleotides are TGTGCCAGCTCACCAGGCAGTAATAATGAAAAACTGTTTTTT. This codes for CASSPGSNNEKLFF.

CDR3 in DNA: TGCGCCAGCAATGGGCAGCTCAGGGCGGGAGCTTTCTTT. Translating gives CASNGQLRAGAFF. The chain is built from TRBV10-2 and TRBJ1-1; weak D call: TRBD1 (5 bases). Trimming cost V 7 bases and J 10 bases, with 19 bases left between them. Germline V gives CDR1 WSHSY, CDR2 SAAADI. The CDR3 covers 13 residues.

The chain recombines TRBV7-9 with TRBJ1-1, with 7 bases that match TRBD1. This CDR3 comprises 14 residues. Per germline, CDR1 SEHNR and CDR2 FQNEAQ (reference sequence). V gave up 4 bases and J gave up 4 bases; unmatched junction bases: 6. CDR3 amino acids: CASSSGNRGTEAFF. DNA of the CDR3: TGTGCCAGCAGCTCCGGAAACAGGGGCACTGAAGCTTTCTTT. Full variable domain (missing parts from reference TRBV7-9 and TRBJ1-1): DTGVSQNPRHKITKRGQNVTFRCDPISEHNRLYWYRQTLGQGPEFLTYFQNEAQLEKSRLLSDRFSAERPKGSFSTLEIQRTEQGDSAMYLCASSSGNRGTEAFFGQGTRLTVV.

The V and J genes are TRBV6-6 and TRBJ1-5, with TRBD1 identical over 8 bases. The CDR3 has 16 amino acids. The J segment lost 4 bases and the V segment lost 8 bases, leaving 13 bases of the junction unmatched. The germline CDR1 and CDR2 sequences are MNHNY and SVGAGI (reference sequence). CDR3 nucleotides: TGTGCCAGCGGTATAGGGCAGGGGGCGTGGAATCAGCCCCAGCATTTT. This encodes CASGIGQGAWNQPQHF.

The V gene is TRBV30, the J gene TRBJ2-1; 7 nucleotides match TRBD1. The V segment lost 5 bases and the J segment 3 bases; nucleotides outside the gene matches: 10. The CDR3 length is 15 residues. Germline values: CDR1 GTSNPN, CDR2 SVGIG (reference sequence). The DNA of the CDR3 is TGTGCCTGGGTACACCCGGGACAGAACTACAATGAGCAGTTCTTC. Amino acids: CAWVHPGQNYNEQFF. The whole variable domain, filled in from reference TRBV30 and TRBJ2-1, reads SQTIHQWPATLVQPVGSPLSLECTVEGTSNPNLYWYRQAAGRGLQLLFYSVGIGQISSEVPQNLSASRPQDRQFILSSKKLLLSDSGFYLCAWVHPGQNYNEQFFGPGTRLTVL.